This T cell receptor beta chain was sequenced in a study of CD8 T cells in Susac syndrome. Reverse transcription of roughly 0.45 to 1 ug RNA was performed with random hexamers. The method of amplification for TCR beta CDR3 was immunoSEQ multiplex PCR, covering 54 Vbeta and 13 Jbeta. TCRdb re-called the immunoSEQ multiplex PCR reads with MiXCR, one entry per CDR3 protein. The repertoire includes under 150,000 distinct CDR3 sequences, around 80% of them detected once, and around 0.51% sits in the top ten. Findings and limits, study-wide: The study admitted that it had a relatively small number of individuals in its TCR sequencing and HLA analysis.

This clonotype was seen only a few times. Its target is unknown. The sequenced target, TCR beta, came from blood CD8+ and CD4+ T cells. Bulk CD8+ and CD4+ cells came from magnetic negative isolation; CD8+ TEMRA by FACS. The germline V and J ends were trimmed by 2 bases and 5 bases, with 13 bases remaining between them. The germline gives CDR1 ENHRY, CDR2 SYGVKD. CDR3 length equals 14 residues. The receptor's source is a human donor with multiple sclerosis. The chain has TRBV10-3 and TRBJ2-7; D tentatively fits TRBD1 or TRBD2 (5 bases each). Sequenced: CD8+ T cells from PBMCs. As DNA, the CDR3 is TGTGCCATCAGTGAGATAGGCAGGGACCACGAGCAGTACTTC. It translates to CAISEIGRDHEQYF.